This T cell receptor beta chain comes out of a study of OX40 agonist ivuxolimab in advanced cancers. Study-level information: The dose-escalation cohort had hepatocellular carcinoma, melanoma, renal cell or head and neck cancer.

Here immunoSEQ multiplex PCR was the method, and the copy in TCRdb shows in-frame clones only, minus some. The repertoire holds tens of thousands of clones, approximately 91% seen once, with approximately 3.9% in the top ten. This clone was detected only once. Its antigen is not identified. V lost 1 base, J lost 2 bases, and 8 bases lay in between. This CDR3 is built from 15 residues. Germline CDR1 and CDR2: LNHNV and YYDKDF (reference sequence). Study-wide points: Doses of 0.1 to 3.0 mg/kg were accompanied by clonal expansion of CD4+ and CD8+ blood T cells by week 6.

The receptor was derived from an adult with an advanced solid tumor such as melanoma, head and neck, liver or kidney cancer. The source material was CD4+ or CD8+ T cells sorted from blood, sampled in a trial of the OX40 agonist ivuxolimab. The chain recombines TRBV15 with TRBJ2-2; D is unresolved. Here the CDR3 DNA reads TGTGCCACCAGCAGAGTTCCCGGCAACACCGGGGAGCTGTTTTTT. This codes for CATSRVPGNTGELFF.